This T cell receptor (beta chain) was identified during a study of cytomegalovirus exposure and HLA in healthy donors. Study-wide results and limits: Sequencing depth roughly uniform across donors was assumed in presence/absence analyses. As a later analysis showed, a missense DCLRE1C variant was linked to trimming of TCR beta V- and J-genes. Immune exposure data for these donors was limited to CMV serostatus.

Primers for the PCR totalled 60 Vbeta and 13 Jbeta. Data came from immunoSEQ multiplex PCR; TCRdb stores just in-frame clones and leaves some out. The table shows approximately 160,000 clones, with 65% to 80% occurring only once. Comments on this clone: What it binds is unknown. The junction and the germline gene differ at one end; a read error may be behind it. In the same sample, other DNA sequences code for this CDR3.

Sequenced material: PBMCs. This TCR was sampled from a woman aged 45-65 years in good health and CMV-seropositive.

The CDR3 nucleotides are TGTGCCAGCAGCTTGGAATCAGGGTGGAACACTGAAGCTTTCTTT. This encodes CASSLESGWNTEAFF. The chain links TRBV5-1 to TRBJ1-1; D is possibly TRBD1 (5 bases). The germline V gene has CDR1 SGHRS and CDR2 YFSETQ. This CDR3 has 15 residues.